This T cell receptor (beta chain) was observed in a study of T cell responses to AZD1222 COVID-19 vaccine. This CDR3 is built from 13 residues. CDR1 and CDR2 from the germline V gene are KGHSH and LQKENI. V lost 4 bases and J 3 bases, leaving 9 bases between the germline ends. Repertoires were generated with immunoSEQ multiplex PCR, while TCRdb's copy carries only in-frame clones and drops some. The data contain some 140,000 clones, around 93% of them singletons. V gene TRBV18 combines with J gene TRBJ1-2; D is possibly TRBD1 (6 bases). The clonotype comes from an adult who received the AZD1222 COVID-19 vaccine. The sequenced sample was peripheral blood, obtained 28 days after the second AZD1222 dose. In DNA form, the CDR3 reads TGTGCCAGCTCACAGGGGGAGGACTATGGCTACACCTTC. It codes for CASSQGEDYGYTF. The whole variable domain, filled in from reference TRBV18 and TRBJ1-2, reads NAGVMQNPRHLVRRRGQEARLRCSPMKGHSHVYWYRQLPEEGLKFMVYLQKENIIDESGMPKERFSAEFPKEGPSILRIQQVVRGDSAAYFCASSQGEDYGYTFGSGTRLTVV.